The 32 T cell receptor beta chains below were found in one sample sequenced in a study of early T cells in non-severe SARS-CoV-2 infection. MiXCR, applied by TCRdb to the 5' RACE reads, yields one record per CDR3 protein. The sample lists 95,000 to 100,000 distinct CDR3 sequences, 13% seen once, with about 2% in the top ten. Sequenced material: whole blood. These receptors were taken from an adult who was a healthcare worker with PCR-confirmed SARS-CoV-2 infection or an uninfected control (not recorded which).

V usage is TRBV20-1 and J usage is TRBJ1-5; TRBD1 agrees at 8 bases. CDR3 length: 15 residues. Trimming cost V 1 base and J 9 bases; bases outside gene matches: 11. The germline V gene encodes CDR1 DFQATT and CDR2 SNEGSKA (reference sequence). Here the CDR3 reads CSARAGGQVLGPQHF. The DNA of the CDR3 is TGCAGTGCTAGAGCAGGGGGACAGGTGCTTGGGCCCCAGCATTTT.

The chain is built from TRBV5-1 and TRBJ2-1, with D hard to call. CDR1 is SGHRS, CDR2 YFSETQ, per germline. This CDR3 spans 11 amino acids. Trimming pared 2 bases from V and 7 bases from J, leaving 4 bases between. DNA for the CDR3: TGCGCCAGCAGCTTTAGGAATGAGCAGTTCTTC. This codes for CASSFRNEQFF.

CDR3 in DNA: TGTGCCAGCAGTGTAGTCACTACCCGAAACACCGGGGAGCTGTTTTTT. Protein: CASSVVTTRNTGELFF. The chain carries TRBV2 and TRBJ2-2; D remains ambiguous. The V end was cut by 4 bases, the J end by 2 bases, with 14 bases between. Germline V gene sequence: CDR1 SNHLY, CDR2 FYNNEI. The CDR3 loop spans 16 amino acids.

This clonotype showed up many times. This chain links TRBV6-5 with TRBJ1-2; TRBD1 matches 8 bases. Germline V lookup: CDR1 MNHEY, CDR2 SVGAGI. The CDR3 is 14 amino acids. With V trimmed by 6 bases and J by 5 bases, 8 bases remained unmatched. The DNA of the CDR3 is TGTGCCAGCAGCCCCCGGACAGGGTATTATGGCTACACCTTC. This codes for CASSPRTGYYGYTF.

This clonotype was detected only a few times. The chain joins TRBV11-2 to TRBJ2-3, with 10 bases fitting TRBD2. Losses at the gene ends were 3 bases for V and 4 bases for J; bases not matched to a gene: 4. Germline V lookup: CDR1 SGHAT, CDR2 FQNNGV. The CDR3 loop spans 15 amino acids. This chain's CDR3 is CASSFSGGSPDTQYF. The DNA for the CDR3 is TGTGCCAGCAGCTTTAGCGGGGGGTCCCCAGATACGCAGTATTTT.

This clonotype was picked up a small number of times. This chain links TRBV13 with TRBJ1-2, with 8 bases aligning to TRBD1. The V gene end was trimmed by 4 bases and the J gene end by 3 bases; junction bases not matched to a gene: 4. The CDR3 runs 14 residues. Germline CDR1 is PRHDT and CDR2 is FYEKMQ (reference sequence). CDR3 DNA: TGTGCCAGCAGCTCCTTGGACAGGGACTATGGCTACACCTTC. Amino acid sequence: CASSSLDRDYGYTF. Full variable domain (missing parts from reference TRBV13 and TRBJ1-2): AAGVIQSPRHLIKEKRETATLKCYPIPRHDTVYWYQQGPGQDPQFLISFYEKMQSDKGSIPDRFSAQQFSDYHSELNMSSLELGDSALYFCASSSLDRDYGYTFGSGTRLTVV.

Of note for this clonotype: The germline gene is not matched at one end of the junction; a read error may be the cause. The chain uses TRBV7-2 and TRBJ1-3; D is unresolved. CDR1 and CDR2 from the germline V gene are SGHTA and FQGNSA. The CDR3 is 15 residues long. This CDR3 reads CASSLGGSSENTIYF. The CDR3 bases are TGTGCCAGCAGCTTAGGAGGAAGTTCTGAAAACACCATATATTTT.

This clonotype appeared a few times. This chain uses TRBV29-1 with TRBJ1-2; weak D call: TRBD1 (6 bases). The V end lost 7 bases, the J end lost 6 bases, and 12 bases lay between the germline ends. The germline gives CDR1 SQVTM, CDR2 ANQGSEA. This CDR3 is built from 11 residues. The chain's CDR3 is CSAPAGDGYTF. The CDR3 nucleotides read TGCAGCGCCCCGGCAGGGGATGGCTACACCTTC.

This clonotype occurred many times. In nucleotides, the CDR3 is TGTGCCAGCAGCTTTGATGGGGGAGATACGCAGTATTTT. It is translated as CASSFDGGDTQYF. V and J are TRBV7-2 and TRBJ2-3; D may correspond to TRBD1 or TRBD2 (5 bases each). The germline V and J ends were trimmed by 3 bases and 5 bases, with 9 bases remaining between them. Germline assignment: CDR1 SGHTA and CDR2 FQGNSA. This CDR3 contains 13 residues.

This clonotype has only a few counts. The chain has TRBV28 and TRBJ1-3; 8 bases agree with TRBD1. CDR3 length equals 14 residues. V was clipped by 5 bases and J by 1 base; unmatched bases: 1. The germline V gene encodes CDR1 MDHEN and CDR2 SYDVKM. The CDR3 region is CASSRTGSGNTIYF. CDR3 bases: TGTGCCAGCAGTCGGACAGGGTCTGGAAACACCATATATTTT.

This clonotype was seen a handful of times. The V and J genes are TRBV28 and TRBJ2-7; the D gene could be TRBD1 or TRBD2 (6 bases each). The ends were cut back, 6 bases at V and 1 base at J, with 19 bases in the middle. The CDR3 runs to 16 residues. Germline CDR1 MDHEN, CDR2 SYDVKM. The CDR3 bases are TGTGCCAGCAGCCCGGACGGGGGCAAGAGGTCCTACGAGCAGTACTTC. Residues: CASSPDGGKRSYEQYF.

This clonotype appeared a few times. The CDR3 is CASSLLDRVYGYTF. The CDR3 DNA follows: TGTGCCAGCAGTTTACTCGACAGGGTCTATGGCTACACCTTC. This chain connects TRBV28 to TRBJ1-2; 7 bases match TRBD1. CDR1 and CDR2 (germline): MDHEN, SYDVKM. The CDR3 runs to 14 residues. V was clipped by 2 bases and J by 4 bases; unmatched bases: 4.

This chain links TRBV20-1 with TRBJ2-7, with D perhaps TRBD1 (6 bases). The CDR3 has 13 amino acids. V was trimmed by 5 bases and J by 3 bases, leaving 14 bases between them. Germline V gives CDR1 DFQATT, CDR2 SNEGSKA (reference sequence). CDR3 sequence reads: CSALSGQNYEQYF. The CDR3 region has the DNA TGCAGTGCTTTGTCGGGACAAAACTACGAGCAGTACTTC.

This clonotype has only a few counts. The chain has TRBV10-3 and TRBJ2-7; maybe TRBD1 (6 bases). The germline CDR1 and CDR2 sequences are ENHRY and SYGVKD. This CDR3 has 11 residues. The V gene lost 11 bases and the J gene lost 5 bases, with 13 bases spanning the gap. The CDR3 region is CAVGQRHEQYF. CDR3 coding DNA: TGTGCCGTAGGACAGCGGCACGAGCAGTACTTC.

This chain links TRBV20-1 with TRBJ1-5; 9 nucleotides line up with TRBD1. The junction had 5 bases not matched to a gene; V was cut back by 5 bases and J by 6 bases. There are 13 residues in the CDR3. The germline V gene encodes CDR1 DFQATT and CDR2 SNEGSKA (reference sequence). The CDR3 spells CSAAKTGGQPQHF. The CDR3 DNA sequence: TGCAGTGCTGCTAAGACAGGGGGTCAGCCCCAGCATTTT.

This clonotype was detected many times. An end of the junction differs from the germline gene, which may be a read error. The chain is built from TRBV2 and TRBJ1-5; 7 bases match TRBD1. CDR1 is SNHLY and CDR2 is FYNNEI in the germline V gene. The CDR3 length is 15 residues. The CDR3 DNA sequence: TGTGCCAGCAGAGAAGGGGGCACGAGCAATCAGCCCCAGCATTTT. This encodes CASREGGTSNQPQHF.

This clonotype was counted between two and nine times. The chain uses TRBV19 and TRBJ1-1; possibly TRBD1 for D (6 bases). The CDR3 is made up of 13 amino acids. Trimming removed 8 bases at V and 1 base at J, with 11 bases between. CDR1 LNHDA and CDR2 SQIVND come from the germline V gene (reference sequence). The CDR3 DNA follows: TGTGCCAGTTCGGACAGTCGGAACACTGAAGCTTTCTTT. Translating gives CASSDSRNTEAFF.

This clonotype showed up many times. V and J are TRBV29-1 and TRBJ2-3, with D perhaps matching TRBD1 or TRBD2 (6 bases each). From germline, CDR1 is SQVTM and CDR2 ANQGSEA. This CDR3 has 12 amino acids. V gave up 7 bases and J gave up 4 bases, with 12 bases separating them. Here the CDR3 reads CSGERGADTQYF. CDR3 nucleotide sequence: TGCAGCGGGGAAAGGGGGGCAGATACGCAGTATTTT.

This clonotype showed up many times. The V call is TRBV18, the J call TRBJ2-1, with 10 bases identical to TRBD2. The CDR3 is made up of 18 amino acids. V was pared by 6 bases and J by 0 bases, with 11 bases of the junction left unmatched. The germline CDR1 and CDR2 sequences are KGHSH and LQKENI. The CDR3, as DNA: TGTGCCAGCTCTTGGGGGGCTAGCGGGGGCAGCTCCTACAATGAGCAGTTCTTC. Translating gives CASSWGASGGSSYNEQFF.

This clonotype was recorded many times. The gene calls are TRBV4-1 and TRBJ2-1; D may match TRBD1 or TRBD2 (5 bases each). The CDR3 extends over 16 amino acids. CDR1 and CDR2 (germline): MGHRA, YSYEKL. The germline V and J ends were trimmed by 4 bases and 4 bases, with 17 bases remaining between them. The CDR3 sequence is CASSPSPTGPYNEQFF. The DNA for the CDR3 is TGCGCCAGCAGCCCGAGTCCCACGGGGCCTTACAATGAGCAGTTCTTC.

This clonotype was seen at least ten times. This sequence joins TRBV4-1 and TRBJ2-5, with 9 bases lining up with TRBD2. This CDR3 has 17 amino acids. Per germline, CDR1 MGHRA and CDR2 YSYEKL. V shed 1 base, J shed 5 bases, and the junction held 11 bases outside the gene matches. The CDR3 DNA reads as TGCGCCAGCAGCCAAGGGTGGTCCGCGGGGGGGAAGGAGACCCAGTACTTC. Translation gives CASSQGWSAGGKETQYF.

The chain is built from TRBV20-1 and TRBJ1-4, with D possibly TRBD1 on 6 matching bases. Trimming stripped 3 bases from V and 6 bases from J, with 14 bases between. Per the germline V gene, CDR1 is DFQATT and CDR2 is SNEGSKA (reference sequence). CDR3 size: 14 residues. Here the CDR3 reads CSASGGRGDEKLFF. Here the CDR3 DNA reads TGCAGTGCTAGCGGGGGCCGTGGGGATGAAAAACTGTTTTTT.

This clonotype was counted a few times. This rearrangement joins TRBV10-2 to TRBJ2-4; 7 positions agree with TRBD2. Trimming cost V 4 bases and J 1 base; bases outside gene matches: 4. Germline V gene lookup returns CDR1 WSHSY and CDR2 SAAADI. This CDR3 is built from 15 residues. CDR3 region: CASSASGVAKNIQYF. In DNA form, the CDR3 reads TGCGCCAGCAGTGCCAGCGGGGTGGCCAAAAACATTCAGTACTTC.

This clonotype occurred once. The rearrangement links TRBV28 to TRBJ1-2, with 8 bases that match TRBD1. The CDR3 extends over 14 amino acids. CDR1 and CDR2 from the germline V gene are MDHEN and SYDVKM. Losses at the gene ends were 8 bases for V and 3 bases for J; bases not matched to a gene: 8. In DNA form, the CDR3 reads TGTGCCAGCTCTTTCCCAGGGGGCGACTATGGCTACACCTTC. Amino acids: CASSFPGGDYGYTF.

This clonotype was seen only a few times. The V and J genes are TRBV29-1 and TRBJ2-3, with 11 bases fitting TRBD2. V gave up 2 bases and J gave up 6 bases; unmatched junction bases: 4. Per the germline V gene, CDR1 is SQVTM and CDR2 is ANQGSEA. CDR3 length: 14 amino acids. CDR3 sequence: CSVELAGGGDTQYF. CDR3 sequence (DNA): TGCAGCGTTGAACTAGCGGGGGGAGGGGATACGCAGTATTTT.

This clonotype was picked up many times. This CDR3 reads CSASRDTNQPQHF. DNA for the CDR3: TGCAGTGCTAGTCGGGACACCAATCAGCCCCAGCATTTT. This chain connects TRBV20-1 to TRBJ1-5, with D maybe TRBD1 (6 bases). CDR1 DFQATT and CDR2 SNEGSKA come from the germline V gene (reference sequence). V was cut by 3 bases and J by 3 bases, with 9 bases left in between. This CDR3 spans 13 amino acids.

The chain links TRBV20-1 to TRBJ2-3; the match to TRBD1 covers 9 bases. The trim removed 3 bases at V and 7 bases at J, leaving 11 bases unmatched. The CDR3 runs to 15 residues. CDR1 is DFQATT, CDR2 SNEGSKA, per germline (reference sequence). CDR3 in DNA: TGCAGTGCTAGTACCCCGGGACAGGGTGTTAATACGCAGTATTTT. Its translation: CSASTPGQGVNTQYF.

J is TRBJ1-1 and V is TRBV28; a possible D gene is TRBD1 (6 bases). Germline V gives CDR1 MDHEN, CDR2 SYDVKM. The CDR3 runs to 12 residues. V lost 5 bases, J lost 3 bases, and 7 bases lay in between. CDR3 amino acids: CASSEGDTEAFF. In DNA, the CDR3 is TGTGCCAGCAGTGAGGGGGACACTGAAGCTTTCTTT.

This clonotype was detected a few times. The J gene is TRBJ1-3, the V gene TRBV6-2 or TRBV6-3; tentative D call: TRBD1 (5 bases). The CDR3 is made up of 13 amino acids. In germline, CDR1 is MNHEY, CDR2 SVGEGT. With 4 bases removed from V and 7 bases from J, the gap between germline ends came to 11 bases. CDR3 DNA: TGTGCCAGCAGTTGGACAACGGACAACACCATATATTTT. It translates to CASSWTTDNTIYF.

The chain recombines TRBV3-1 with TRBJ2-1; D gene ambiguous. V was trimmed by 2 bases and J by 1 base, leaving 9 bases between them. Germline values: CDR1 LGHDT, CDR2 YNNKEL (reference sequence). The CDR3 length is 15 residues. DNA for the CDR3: TGTGCCAGCAGCCAACCCCCGGGTTCCTACAATGAGCAGTTCTTC. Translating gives CASSQPPGSYNEQFF.

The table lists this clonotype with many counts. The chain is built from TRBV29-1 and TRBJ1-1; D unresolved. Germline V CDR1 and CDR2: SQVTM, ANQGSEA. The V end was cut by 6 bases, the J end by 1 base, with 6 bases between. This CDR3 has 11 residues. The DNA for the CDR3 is TGCAGCGTGTGGGGGAACACTGAAGCTTTCTTT. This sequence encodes CSVWGNTEAFF. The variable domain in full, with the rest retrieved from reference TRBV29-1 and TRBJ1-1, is SAVISQKPSRDICQRGTSLTIQCQVDSQVTMMFWYRQQPGQSLTLIATANQGSEATYESGFVIDKFPISRPNLTFSTLTVSNMSPEDSSIYLCSVWGNTEAFFGQGTRLTVV.

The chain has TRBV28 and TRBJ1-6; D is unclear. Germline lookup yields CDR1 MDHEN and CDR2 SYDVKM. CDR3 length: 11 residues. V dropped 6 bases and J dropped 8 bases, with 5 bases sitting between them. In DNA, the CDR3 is TGTGCCAGCAGCTACTATTCACCCCTCCACTTT. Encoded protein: CASSYYSPLHF.